This T cell receptor beta chain is from a study of blood T cell repertoires in COVID-19. Using immunoSEQ multiplex PCR, the repertoire was profiled, and TCRdb retains in-frame clones only, with some absent. The data hold 200,000 to 250,000 clones, with 86% observed a single time. The length of the CDR3 is 10 residues. V was shortened by 4 bases and J by 12 bases, with 9 bases between the two germline ends. CDR1 DFQATT and CDR2 SNEGSKA come from the germline V gene (reference sequence). The sample consisted of peripheral blood. This TCR derives from a man aged 50-60 years with acute or convalescent COVID-19. The V call is TRBV20-1, the J call TRBJ1-4; D remains unclear. The CDR3 spells CSAISGELFF. DNA of the CDR3: TGCAGTGCTATCTCCGGGGAACTGTTTTTT.